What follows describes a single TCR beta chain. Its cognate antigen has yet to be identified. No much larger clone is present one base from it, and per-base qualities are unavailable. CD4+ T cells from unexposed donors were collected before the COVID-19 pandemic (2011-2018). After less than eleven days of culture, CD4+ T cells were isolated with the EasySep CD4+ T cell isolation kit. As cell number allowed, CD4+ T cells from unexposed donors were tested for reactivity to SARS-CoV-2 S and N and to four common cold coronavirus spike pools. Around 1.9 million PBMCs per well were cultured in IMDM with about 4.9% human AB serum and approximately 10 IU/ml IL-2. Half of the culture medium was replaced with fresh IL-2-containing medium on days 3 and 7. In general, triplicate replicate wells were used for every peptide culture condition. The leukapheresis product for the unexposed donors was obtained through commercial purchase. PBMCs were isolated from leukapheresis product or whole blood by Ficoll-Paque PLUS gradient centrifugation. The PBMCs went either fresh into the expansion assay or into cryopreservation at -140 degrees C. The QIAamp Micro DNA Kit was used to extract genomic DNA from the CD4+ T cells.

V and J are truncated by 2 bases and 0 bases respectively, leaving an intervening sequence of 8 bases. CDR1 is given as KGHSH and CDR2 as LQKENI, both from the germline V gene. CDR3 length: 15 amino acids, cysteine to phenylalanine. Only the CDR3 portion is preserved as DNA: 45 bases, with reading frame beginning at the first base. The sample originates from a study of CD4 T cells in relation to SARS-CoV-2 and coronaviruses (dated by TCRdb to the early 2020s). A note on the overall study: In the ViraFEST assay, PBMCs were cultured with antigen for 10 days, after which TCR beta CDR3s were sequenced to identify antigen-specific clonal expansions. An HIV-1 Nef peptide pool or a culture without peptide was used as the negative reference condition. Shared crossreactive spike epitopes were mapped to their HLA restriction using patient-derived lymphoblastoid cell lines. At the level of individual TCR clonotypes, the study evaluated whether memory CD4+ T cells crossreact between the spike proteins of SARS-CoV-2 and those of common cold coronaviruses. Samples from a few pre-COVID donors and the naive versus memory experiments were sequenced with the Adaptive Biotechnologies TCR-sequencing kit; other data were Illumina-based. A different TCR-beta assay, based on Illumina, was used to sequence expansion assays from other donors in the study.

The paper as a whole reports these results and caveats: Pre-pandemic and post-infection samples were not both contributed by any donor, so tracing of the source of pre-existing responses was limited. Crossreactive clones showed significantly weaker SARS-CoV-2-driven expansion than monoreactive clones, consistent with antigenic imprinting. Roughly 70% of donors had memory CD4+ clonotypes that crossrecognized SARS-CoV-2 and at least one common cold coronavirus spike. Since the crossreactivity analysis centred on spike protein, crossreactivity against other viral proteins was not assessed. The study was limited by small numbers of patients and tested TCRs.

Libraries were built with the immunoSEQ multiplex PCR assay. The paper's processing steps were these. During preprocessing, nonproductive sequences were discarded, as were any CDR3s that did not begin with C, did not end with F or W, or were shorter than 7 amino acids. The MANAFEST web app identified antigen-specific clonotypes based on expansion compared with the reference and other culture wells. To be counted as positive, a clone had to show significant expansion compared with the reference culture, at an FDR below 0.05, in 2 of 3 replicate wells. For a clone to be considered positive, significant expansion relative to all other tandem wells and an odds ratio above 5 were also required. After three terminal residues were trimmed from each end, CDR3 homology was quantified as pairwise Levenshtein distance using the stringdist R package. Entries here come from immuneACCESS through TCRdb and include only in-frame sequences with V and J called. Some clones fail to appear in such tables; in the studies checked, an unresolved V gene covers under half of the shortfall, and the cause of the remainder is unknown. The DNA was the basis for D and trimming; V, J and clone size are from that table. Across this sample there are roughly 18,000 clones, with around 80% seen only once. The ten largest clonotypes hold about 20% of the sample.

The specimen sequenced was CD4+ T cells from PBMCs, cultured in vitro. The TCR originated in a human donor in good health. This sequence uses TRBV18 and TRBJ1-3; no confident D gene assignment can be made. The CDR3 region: CASSPLALSGNTIYF. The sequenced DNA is TGTGCCAGCTCACCATTGGCCCTCTCTGGAAACACCATATATTTT.